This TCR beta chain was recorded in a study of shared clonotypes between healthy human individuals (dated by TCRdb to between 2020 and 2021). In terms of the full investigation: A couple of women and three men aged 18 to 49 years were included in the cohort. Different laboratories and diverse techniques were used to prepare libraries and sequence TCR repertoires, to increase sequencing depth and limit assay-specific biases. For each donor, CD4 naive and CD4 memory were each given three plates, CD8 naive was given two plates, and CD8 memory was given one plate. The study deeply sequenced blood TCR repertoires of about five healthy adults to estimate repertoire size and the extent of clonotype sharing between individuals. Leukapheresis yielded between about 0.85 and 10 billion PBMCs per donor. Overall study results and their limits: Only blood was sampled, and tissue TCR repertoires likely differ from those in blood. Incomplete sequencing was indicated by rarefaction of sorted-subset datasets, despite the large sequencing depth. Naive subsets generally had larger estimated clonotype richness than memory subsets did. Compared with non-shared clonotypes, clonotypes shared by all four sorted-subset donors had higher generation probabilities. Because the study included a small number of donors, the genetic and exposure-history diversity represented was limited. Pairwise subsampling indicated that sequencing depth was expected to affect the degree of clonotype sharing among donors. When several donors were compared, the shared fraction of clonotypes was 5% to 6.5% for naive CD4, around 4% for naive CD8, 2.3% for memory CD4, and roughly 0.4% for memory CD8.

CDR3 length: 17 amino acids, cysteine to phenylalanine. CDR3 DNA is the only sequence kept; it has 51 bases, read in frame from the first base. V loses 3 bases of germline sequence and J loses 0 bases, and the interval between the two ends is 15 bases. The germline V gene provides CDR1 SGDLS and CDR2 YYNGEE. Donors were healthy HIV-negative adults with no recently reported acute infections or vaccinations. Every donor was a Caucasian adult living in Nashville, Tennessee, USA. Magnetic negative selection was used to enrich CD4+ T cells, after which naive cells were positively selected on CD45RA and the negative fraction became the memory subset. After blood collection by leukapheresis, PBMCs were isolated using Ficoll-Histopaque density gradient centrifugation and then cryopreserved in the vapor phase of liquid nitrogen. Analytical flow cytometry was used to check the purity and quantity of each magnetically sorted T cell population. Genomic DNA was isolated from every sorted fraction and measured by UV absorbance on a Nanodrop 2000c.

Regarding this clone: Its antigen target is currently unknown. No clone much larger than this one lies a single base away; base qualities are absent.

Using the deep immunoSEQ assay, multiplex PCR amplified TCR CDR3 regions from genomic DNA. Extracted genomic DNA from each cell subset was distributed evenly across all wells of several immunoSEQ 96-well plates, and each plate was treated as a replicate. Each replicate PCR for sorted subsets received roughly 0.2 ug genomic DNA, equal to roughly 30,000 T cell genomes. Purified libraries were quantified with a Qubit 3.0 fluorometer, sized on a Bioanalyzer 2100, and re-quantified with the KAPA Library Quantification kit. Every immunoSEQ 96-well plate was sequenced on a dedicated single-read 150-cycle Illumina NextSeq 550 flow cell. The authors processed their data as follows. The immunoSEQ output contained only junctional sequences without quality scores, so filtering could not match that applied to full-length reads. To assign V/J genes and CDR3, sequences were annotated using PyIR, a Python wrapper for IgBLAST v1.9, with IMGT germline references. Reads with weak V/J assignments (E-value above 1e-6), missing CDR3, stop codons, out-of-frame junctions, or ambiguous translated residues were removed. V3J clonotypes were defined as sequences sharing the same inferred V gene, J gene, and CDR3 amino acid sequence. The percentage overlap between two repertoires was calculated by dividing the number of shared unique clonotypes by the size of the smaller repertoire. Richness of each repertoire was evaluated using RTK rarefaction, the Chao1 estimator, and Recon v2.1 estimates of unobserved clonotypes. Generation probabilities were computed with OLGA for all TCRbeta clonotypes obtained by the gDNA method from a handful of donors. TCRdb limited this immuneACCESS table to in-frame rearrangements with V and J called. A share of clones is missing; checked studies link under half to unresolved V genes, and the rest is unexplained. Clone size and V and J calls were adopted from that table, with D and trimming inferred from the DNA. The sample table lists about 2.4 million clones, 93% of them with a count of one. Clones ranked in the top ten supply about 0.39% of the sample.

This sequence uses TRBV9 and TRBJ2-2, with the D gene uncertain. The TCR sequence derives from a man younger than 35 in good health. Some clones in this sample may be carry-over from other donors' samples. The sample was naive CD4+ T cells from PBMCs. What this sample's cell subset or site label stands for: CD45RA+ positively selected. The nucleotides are TGTGCCAGCAGCGGAAGAACCGGAACAGCGAACACCGGGGAGCTGTTTTTT. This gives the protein CASSGRTGTANTGELFF. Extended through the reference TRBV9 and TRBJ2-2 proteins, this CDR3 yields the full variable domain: DSGVTQTPKHLITATGQRVTLRCSPRSGDLSVYWYQQSLDQGLQFLIQYYNGEERAKGNILERFSAQQFPDLHSELNLSSLELGDSALYFCASSGRTGTANTGELFFGEGSRLTVL.